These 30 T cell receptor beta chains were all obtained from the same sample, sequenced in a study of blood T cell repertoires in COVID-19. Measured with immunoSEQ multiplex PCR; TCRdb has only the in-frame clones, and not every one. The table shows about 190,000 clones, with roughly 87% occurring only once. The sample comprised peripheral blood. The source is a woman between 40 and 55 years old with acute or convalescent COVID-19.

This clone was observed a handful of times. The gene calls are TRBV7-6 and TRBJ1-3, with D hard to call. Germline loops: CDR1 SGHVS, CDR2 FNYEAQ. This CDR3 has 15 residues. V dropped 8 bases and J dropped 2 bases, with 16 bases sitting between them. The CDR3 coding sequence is TGTGCCAGCCGCCCAGGCACGGGGACTGGAAACACCATATATTTT. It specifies CASRPGTGTGNTIYF.

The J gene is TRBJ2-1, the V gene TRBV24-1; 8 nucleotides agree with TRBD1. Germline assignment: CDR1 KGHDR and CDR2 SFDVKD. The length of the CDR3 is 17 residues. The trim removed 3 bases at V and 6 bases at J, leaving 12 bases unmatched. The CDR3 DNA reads TGTGCCACCAGTGATCTACCGGGACAGGAAAAGGCCAATGAGCAGTTCTTC. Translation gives CATSDLPGQEKANEQFF.

CDR3 region: CATSGQGLRNQPQHF. The CDR3 DNA sequence: TGTGCCACCAGTGGACAGGGCCTGCGCAATCAGCCCCAGCATTTT. V gene TRBV15 combines with J gene TRBJ1-5; 8 bases are shared with TRBD1. Trimming cost V 6 bases and J 2 bases; bases outside gene matches: 6. Germline V gene data show CDR1 as LNHNV and CDR2 as YYDKDF (reference sequence). CDR3 size: 15 residues.

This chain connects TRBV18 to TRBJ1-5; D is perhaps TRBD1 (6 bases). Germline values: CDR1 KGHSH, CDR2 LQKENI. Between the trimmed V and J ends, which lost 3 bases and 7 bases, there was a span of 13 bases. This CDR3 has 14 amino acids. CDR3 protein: CASSPPGVGQPQHF. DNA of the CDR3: TGTGCCAGCTCACCCCCAGGGGTCGGGCAGCCCCAGCATTTT. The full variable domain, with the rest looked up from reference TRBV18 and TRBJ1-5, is NAGVMQNPRHLVRRRGQEARLRCSPMKGHSHVYWYRQLPEEGLKFMVYLQKENIIDESGMPKERFSAEFPKEGPSILRIQQVVRGDSAAYFCASSPPGVGQPQHFGDGTRLSIL.

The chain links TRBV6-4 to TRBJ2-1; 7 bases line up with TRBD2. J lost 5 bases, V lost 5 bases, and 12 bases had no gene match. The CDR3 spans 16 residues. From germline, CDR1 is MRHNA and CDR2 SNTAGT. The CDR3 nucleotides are TGTGCCAGCAGTCATCTAGCGGCCGGAGGACACAATGAGCAGTTCTTC. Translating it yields CASSHLAAGGHNEQFF.

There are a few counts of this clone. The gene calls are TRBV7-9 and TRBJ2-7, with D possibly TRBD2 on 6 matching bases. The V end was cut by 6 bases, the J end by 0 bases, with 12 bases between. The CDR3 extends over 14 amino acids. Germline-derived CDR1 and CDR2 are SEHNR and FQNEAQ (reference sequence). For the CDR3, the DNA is TGTGCCAGCAGTCGGGAGACGAACTCCTACGAGCAGTACTTC. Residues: CASSRETNSYEQYF.

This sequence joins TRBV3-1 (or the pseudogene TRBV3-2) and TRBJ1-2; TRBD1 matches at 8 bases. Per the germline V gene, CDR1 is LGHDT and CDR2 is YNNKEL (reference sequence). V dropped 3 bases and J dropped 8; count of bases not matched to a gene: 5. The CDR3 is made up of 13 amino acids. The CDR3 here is CASSQGRGRGYTF. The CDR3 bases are TGTGCCAGCAGCCAGGGCAGGGGGCGAGGCTACACCTTC.

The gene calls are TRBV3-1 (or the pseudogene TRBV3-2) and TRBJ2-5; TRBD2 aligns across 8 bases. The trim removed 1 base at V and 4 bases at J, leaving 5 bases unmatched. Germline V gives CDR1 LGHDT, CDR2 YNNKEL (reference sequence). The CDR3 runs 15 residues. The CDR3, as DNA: TGTGCCAGCAGCCAAGTACGCGGGGGGAGAGAGACCCAGTACTTC. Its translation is CASSQVRGGRETQYF.

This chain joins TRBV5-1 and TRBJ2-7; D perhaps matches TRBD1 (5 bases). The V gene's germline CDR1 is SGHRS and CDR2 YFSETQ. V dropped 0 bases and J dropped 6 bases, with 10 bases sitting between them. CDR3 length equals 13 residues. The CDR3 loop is CASSLAGRGEQYF. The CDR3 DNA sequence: TGCGCCAGCAGCTTGGCCGGTAGGGGCGAGCAGTACTTC. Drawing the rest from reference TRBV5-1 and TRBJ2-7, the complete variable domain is KAGVTQTPRYLIKTRGQQVTLSCSPISGHRSVSWYQQTPGQGLQFLFEYFSETQRNKGNFPGRFSGRQFSNSRSEMNVSTLELGDSALYLCASSLAGRGEQYFGPGTRLTVT.

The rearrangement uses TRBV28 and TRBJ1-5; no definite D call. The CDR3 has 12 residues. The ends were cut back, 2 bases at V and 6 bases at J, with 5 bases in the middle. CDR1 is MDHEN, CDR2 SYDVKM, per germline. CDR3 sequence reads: CASSLVAQPQHF. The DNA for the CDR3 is TGTGCCAGCAGTTTAGTGGCTCAGCCCCAGCATTTT.

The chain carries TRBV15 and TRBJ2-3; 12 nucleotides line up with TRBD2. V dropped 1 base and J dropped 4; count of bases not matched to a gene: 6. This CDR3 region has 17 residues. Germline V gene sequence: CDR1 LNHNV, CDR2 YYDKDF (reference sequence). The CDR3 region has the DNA TGTGCCACCAGCAGAGGTAGACTAGCGGGAGTGGCAGATACGCAGTATTTT. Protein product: CATSRGRLAGVADTQYF.

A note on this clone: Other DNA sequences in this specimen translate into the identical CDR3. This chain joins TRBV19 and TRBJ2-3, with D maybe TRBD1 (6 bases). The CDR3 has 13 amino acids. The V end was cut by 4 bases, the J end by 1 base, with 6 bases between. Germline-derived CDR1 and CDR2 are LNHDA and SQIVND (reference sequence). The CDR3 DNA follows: TGTGCCAGTAGTACAGGGGGCACAGATACGCAGTATTTT. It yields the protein CASSTGGTDTQYF.

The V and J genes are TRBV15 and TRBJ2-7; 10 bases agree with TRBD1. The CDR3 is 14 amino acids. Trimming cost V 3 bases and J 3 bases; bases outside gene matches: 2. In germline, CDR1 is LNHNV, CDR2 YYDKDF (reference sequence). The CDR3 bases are TGTGCCACCAGCAGGGGACAGGGGTTCTACGAGCAGTACTTC. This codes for CATSRGQGFYEQYF.

CDR3 loop: CASSPPGQFMNTEAFF. Written as DNA, the CDR3 is TGCGCCAGCAGCCCGCCGGGACAGTTCATGAACACTGAAGCTTTCTTT. The chain is built from TRBV4-1 and TRBJ1-1, with 7 nucleotides matching TRBD1. Germline assignment: CDR1 MGHRA and CDR2 YSYEKL. The ends lost 4 bases at V and 0 bases at J; junction bases unmatched: 8. There are 16 residues in the CDR3.

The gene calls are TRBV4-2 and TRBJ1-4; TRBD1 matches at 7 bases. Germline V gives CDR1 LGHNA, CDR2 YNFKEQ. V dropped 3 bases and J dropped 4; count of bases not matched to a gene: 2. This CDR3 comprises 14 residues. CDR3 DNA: TGTGCCAGCAGCCACCGGGACAGTAATGAAAAACTGTTTTTT. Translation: CASSHRDSNEKLFF.

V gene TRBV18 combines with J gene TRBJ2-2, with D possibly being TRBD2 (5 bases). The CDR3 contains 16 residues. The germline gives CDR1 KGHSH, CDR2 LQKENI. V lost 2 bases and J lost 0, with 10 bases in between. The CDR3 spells CASSPSLSANTGELFF. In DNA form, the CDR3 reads TGTGCCAGCTCACCATCTCTTAGCGCGAACACCGGGGAGCTGTTTTTT.

CDR3 DNA sequence: TGTGCCTGGGGGGAGTTACGTGAAAAACTGTTTTTT. Protein sequence: CAWGELREKLFF. The rearrangement links TRBV30 to TRBJ1-4; no reliable D call. Germline CDR1 is GTSNPN and CDR2 is SVGIG (reference sequence). The CDR3 loop spans 12 amino acids. V lost 5 bases, J lost 7 bases, and 11 bases lay in between.

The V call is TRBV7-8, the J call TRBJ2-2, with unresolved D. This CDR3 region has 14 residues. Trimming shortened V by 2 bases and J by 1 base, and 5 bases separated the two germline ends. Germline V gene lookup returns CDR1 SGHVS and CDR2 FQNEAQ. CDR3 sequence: CASSLQVNTGELFF. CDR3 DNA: TGTGCCAGCAGCTTACAGGTGAACACCGGGGAGCTGTTTTTT.

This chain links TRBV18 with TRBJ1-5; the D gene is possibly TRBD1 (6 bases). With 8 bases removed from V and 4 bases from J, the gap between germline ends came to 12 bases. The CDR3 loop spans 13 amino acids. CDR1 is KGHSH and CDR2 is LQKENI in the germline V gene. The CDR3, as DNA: TGTGCCAGCCAAGGGGGGGGGAATCAGCCCCAGCATTTT. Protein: CASQGGGNQPQHF.

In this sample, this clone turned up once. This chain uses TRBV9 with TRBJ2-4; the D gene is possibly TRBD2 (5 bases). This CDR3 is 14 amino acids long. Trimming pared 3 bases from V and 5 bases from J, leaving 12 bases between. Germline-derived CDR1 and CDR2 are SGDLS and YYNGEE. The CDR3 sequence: CASSAGSLQNIQYF. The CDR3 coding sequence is TGTGCCAGCAGCGCGGGGTCCCTTCAAAACATTCAGTACTTC.

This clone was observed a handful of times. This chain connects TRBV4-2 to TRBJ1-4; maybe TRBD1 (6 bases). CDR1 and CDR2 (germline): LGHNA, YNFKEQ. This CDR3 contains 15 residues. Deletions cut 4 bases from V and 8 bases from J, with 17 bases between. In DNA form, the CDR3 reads TGTGCCAGCAGCCTTCAACTTGGAGGACAGGAAAAACTGTTTTTT. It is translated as CASSLQLGGQEKLFF.

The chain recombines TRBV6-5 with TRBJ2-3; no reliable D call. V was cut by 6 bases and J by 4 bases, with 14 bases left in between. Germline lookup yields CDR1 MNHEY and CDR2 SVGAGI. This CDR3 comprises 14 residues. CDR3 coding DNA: TGTGCCAGCAGGCCGTCCCACAGCCCAGATACGCAGTATTTT. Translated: CASRPSHSPDTQYF.

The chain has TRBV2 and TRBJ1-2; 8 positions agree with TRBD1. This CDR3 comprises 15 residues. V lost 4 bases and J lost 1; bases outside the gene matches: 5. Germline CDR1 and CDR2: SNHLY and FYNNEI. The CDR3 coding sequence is TGTGCCAGCAGTGGTGGACAGGGATATAACTATGGCTACACCTTC. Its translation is CASSGGQGYNYGYTF.

CDR3 amino acids: CASAESSGNTIYF. The CDR3 nucleotides read TGTGCCAGTGCGGAGAGCTCTGGAAACACCATATATTTT. The genes are TRBV6-5 and TRBJ1-3; no reliable D call. Germline values: CDR1 MNHEY, CDR2 SVGAGI. This CDR3 is 13 amino acids long. V shed 9 bases and J shed 0 bases, with 9 bases lying between them.

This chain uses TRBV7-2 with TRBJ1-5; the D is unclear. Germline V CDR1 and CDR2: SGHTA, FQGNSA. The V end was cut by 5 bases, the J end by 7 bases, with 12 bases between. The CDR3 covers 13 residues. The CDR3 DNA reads TGTGCCAGCAGCCCCCGGGGTCGACAGCCCCAGCATTTT. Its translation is CASSPRGRQPQHF.

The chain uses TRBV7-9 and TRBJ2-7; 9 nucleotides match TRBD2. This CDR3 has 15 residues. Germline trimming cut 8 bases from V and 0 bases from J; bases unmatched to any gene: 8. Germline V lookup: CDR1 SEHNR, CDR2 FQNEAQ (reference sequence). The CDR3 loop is CASVWSGRNSYEQYF. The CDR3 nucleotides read TGTGCCAGCGTCTGGAGCGGGAGGAACTCCTACGAGCAGTACTTC. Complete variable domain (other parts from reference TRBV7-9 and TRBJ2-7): DTGVSQNPRHKITKRGQNVTFRCDPISEHNRLYWYRQTLGQGPEFLTYFQNEAQLEKSRLLSDRFSAERPKGSFSTLEIQRTEQGDSAMYLCASVWSGRNSYEQYFGPGTRLTVT.

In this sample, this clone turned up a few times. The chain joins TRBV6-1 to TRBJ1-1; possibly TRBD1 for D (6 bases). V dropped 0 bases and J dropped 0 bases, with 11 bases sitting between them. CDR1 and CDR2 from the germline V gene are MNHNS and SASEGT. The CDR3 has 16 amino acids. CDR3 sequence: CASSEATGRMNTEAFF. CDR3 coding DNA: TGTGCCAGCAGTGAAGCGACAGGCAGGATGAACACTGAAGCTTTCTTT.

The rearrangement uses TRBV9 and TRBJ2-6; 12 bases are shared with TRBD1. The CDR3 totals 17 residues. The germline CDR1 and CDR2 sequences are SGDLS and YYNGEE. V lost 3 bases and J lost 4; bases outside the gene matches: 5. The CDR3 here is CASSAGQGAGGANVLTF. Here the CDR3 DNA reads TGTGCCAGCAGCGCGGGACAGGGGGCGGGAGGGGCCAACGTCCTGACTTTC.

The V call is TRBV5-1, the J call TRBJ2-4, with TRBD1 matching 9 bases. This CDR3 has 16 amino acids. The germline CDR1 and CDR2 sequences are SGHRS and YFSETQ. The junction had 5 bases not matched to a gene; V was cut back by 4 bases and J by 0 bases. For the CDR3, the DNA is TGCGCCAGCAGCAAGGGACAGGGACTAGCCAAAAACATTCAGTACTTC. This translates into CASSKGQGLAKNIQYF.

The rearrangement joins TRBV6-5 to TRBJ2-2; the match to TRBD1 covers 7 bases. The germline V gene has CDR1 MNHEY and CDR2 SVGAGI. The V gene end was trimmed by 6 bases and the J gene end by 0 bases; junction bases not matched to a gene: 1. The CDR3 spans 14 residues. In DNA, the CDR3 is TGTGCCAGCAGAGGGACAGCGAACACCGGGGAGCTGTTTTTT. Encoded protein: CASRGTANTGELFF.